The 12 T cell receptor beta chains below were found in one sample sequenced in a study of regulatory T cells in long-lasting Graves disease. Sample time point: persistent/refractory GD, antithyroid drugs over 5 years with positive TRAb. There was RNA extracted from PBMCs, and the TCR library was made from it. Building of the TCR beta libraries involved iRepertoire HTBI primers and Arm-PCR of CDR3 regions. MiXCR was run by TCRdb on the multiplex PCR reads, yielding one entry per CDR3 protein. The sample records 500,000 to 700,000 distinct CDR3 sequences, about 32% being singletons. The specimen was peripheral blood mononuclear cells (PBMCs), collected when the disease was refractory, from a patient treated with antithyroid drugs. Receptor source: a female donor with Graves disease.

V and J are TRBV20-1 and TRBJ2-1; D not certain. This CDR3 spans 11 amino acids. CDR1 is DFQATT, CDR2 SNEGSKA, per germline (reference sequence). The DNA for the CDR3 is TGCAGCTTGAGGTTCTACAATGAGCAGTTCTTC. It translates to CSLRFYNEQFF.

This clonotype has only a few counts. The V and J genes are TRBV11-2 and TRBJ2-5, with D possibly being TRBD1 (7 bases). Trimming shortened V by 5 bases and J by 5 bases, and 18 bases separated the two germline ends. This CDR3 region has 15 residues. Germline loops: CDR1 SGHAT, CDR2 FQNNGV. In DNA form, the CDR3 reads TGTGCCAGCAGCCCCAGGGGGGAGGCGTATGAGACCCAGTACTTC. The encoded protein is CASSPRGEAYETQYF.

V is TRBV5-1 and J is TRBJ2-7, with a tentative D call TRBD2 (6 bases). V was cut by 1 base and J by 5 bases, with 19 bases left in between. The germline CDR1 and CDR2 sequences are SGHRS and YFSETQ. This CDR3 has 16 residues. The CDR3 reads CASSLLWASDSHEQYF. CDR3 DNA: TGCGCCAGCAGCTTGTTGTGGGCTAGCGATAGCCACGAGCAGTACTTC.

This clonotype has only a few counts. CDR3 bases: TGTGCCAGCAGCTTAGTGCAAGCCCGATCCTATGGCTACACCTTC. It yields the protein CASSLVQARSYGYTF. The V and J genes are TRBV7-2 and TRBJ1-2; D gene uncertain. CDR1 is SGHTA and CDR2 is FQGNSA in the germline V gene. This CDR3 comprises 15 residues. V lost 1 base and J lost 4, with 13 bases in between.

This clonotype was seen a handful of times. Germline is not matched at one junction end, which may reflect a read error. V usage is TRBV12-3 or TRBV12-4 and J usage is TRBJ1-3; D uncertain. This CDR3 region has 13 residues. CDR3: CASSIASGNTIYF. DNA of the CDR3: TGTGCCAGCAGTATAGCTTCTGGAAACACCATATATTTT.

V and J are TRBV6-5 and TRBJ1-2, with unresolved D. This CDR3 is 14 amino acids long. Trimming removed 3 bases at V and 3 bases at J, with 11 bases between. Germline lookup yields CDR1 MNHEY and CDR2 SVGAGI. The CDR3 coding sequence is TGTGCCAGCAGTTATTTTCCAGACGACTATGGCTACACCTTC. Protein: CASSYFPDDYGYTF.

This sequence joins TRBV5-4 and TRBJ1-4; D is unresolved. Looked up from germline, CDR1 is SGHNT and CDR2 is YYREEE (reference sequence). CDR3 length: 17 amino acids. V dropped 2 bases and J dropped 0 bases, with 14 bases sitting between them. DNA for the CDR3: TGTGCCAGCAGCTTTCTCCGTGACACGACAACTAATGAAAAACTGTTTTTT. Protein product: CASSFLRDTTTNEKLFF. Using reference TRBV5-4 and TRBJ1-4 for the parts outside the CDR3, the full variable domain is ETGVTQSPTHLIKTRGQQVTLRCSSQSGHNTVSWYQQALGQGPQFIFQYYREEENGRGNFPPRFSGLQFPNYSSELNVNALELDDSALYLCASSFLRDTTTNEKLFFGSGTQLSVL.

In this sample, this clonotype turned up a few times. The J gene is TRBJ1-1, the V gene TRBV20-1; TRBD1 might be the D (6 bases). The CDR3 is made up of 15 amino acids. Germline-derived CDR1 and CDR2 are DFQATT and SNEGSKA (reference sequence). V lost 2 bases and J lost 4, with 17 bases in between. The CDR3 loop is CSARPSYRESTEAFF. In DNA, the CDR3 is TGCAGTGCTAGACCCTCCTACAGGGAGTCCACTGAAGCTTTCTTT.

V usage is TRBV27 and J usage is TRBJ2-7; 13 bases are a match to TRBD2. V shed 4 bases and J 6 bases; nucleotides not matched to a gene: 3. Germline CDR1 is MNHEY and CDR2 is SMNVEV (reference sequence). The CDR3 runs 14 residues. The CDR3 sequence: CASSSGLAGSEQYF. The CDR3 nucleotides read TGTGCCAGCAGTTCGGGACTAGCGGGGAGCGAGCAGTACTTC.

The chain employs TRBV19 and TRBJ2-1, with unresolved D. The V end lost 0 bases, the J end lost 1 base, and 10 bases lay between the germline ends. The CDR3 is 16 amino acids. Germline CDR1 is LNHDA and CDR2 is SQIVND (reference sequence). CDR3 loop: CASSIDGSRSYNEQFF. The CDR3 nucleotides read TGTGCCAGTAGTATAGACGGCTCCAGGTCCTACAATGAGCAGTTCTTC.

In its sample, this clonotype was seen a few times. V and J are TRBV6-5 and TRBJ1-1; D is ambiguous. The length of the CDR3 is 13 residues. Trimming removed 0 bases at V and 8 bases at J, with 10 bases between. The germline gives CDR1 MNHEY, CDR2 SVGAGI. The CDR3 DNA reads TGTGCCAGCAGTTACTCGGCCTCGAAAGAAGCTTTCTTT. Translating gives CASSYSASKEAFF.

This chain connects TRBV28 to TRBJ2-1; a weak D match, TRBD1 (5 bases). The CDR3 covers 15 residues. Trimming shortened V by 4 bases and J by 8 bases, and 18 bases separated the two germline ends. From germline, CDR1 is MDHEN and CDR2 SYDVKM. CDR3 in DNA: TGTGCCAGCAGTTATGAGGACAAGTATCCCGATGAGCAGTTCTTC. This translates into CASSYEDKYPDEQFF.